The sequence of this TCR beta chain was determined in a study of cytomegalovirus exposure and HLA in healthy donors. Study-wide background: As an earlier analysis found, some 170 million T cells yielded over 95 million unique TCR beta sequences.

Study-wide findings and caveats: Reportedly, a later analysis found an Asian-associated ancestry cluster had fewer N-insertions than the roughly 700-donor mean.

Points on this clone: No antigen is known for it.

13 Jbeta primers and 60 Vbeta primers were used for the PCR. Some clones are missing from TCRdb's copy, which holds only in-frame ones; the method was immunoSEQ multiplex PCR. In the table there are about 170,000 clones, about 80% of which are singletons. Sequenced: PBMCs. The TCR comes from a man under 40 in good health and CMV-seropositive.

The CDR3, as DNA: TGTGCCAGCAGCCCTGACAGGGCCGGTGAAAAACTGTTTTTT. It codes for CASSPDRAGEKLFF. The J gene is TRBJ1-4, the V gene TRBV2, with TRBD1 matching 7 bases. This CDR3 has 14 residues. CDR1 is SNHLY and CDR2 is FYNNEI in the germline V gene. After removal of 6 bases from V and 7 bases from J, the junction contained 8 bases not matched to a gene.